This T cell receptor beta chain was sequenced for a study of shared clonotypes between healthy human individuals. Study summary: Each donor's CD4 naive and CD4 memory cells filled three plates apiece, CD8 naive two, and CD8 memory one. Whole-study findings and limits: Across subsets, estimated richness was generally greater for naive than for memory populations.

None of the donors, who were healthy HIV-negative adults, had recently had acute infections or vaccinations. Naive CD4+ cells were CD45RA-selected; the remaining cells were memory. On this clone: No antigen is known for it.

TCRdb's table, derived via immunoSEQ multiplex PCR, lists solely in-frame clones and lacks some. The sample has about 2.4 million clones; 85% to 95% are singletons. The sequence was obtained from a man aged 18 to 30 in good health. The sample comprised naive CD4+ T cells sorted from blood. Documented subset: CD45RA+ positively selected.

Here the CDR3 reads CASSSRASSGGSSYEQYF. Written as DNA, the CDR3 is TGTGCCAGCAGCTCAAGGGCCTCTAGCGGGGGGTCCTCCTACGAGCAGTACTTC. This chain uses TRBV11-2 with TRBJ2-7; 11 bases are shared with TRBD2. Per the germline V gene, CDR1 is SGHAT and CDR2 is FQNNGV. This CDR3 contains 18 residues. V shed 4 bases and J 0 bases; nucleotides not matched to a gene: 11. Full variable domain (outside the CDR3, taken from reference TRBV11-2 and TRBJ2-7): EAGVAQSPRYKIIEKRQSVAFWCNPISGHATLYWYQQILGQGPKLLIQFQNNGVVDDSQLPKDRFSAERLKGVDSTLKIQPAKLEDSAVYLCASSSRASSGGSSYEQYFGPGTRLTVT.